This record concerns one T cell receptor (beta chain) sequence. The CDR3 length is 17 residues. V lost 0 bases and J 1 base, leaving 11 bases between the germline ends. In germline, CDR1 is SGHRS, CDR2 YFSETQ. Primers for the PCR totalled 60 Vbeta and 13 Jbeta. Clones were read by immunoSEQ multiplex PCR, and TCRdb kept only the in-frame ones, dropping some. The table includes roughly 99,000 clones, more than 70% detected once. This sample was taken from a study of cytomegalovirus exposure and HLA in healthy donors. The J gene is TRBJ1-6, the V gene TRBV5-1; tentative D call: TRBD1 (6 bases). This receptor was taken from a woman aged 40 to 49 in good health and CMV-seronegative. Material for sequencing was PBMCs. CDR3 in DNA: TGCGCCAGCAGCTTGGAAGGGGGAATGTCCTATAATTCACCCCTCCACTTT. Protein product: CASSLEGGMSYNSPLHF.